The next 7 T cell receptor beta chains were all read from a single sample in a study of control samples from healthy donors and cancer patients. Here immunoSEQ multiplex PCR was the method, and the copy in TCRdb shows in-frame clones only, minus some. The data hold approximately 92,000 clones, with roughly 93% observed a single time. Sequenced: blood. These receptors were collected from a woman aged 30 to 39 in good health.

The gene calls are TRBV24-1 and TRBJ2-1, with TRBD2 matching 8 bases. Germline V gene sequence: CDR1 KGHDR, CDR2 SFDVKD. This CDR3 has 16 residues. With V trimmed by 0 bases and J by 6 bases, 6 bases remained unmatched. Written as DNA, the CDR3 is TGTGCCACCAGTGATTTGGTAGCGGGACCGCGCAATGAGCAGTTCTTC. Encoded protein: CATSDLVAGPRNEQFF.

The chain has TRBV5-8 and TRBJ2-2; 9 bases fit TRBD2. The CDR3 extends over 16 amino acids. The V segment lost 5 bases and the J segment 6 bases; nucleotides outside the gene matches: 11. Germline V CDR1 and CDR2: SGHTS, YDEGEE. The CDR3 reads CASSFAGGALAGELFF. CDR3 bases: TGTGCCAGCAGTTTCGCGGGGGGGGCGCTCGCCGGGGAGCTGTTTTTT.

The rearrangement links TRBV4-1 to TRBJ1-5, with D possibly being TRBD1 (5 bases). The V gene lost 4 bases and the J gene lost 6 bases, with 13 bases spanning the gap. This CDR3 has 14 amino acids. In germline, CDR1 is MGHRA, CDR2 YSYEKL. The CDR3 region has the DNA TGCGCCAGCAGCCTTGGCCAGGGTCGTCAGCCCCAGCATTTT. Protein product: CASSLGQGRQPQHF.

The V and J genes are TRBV5-1 and TRBJ1-2; TRBD1 agrees at 12 bases. The CDR3 spans 17 residues. The ends lost 5 bases at V and 5 bases at J; junction bases unmatched: 13. Germline CDR1 reads SGHRS; CDR2 reads YFSETQ. The CDR3 protein is CASRRPGQGAIWYGYTF. The CDR3 region has the DNA TGCGCCAGCAGGCGCCCGGGACAGGGGGCTATATGGTATGGCTACACCTTC.

The chain combines TRBV5-1 with TRBJ1-1, with a weak D call TRBD1 (6 bases). Germline CDR1 is SGHRS and CDR2 is YFSETQ. There are 14 residues in the CDR3. V lost 4 bases and J lost 5, with 15 bases in between. The CDR3 is CASSTQGGGTEAFF. CDR3 nucleotides: TGCGCCAGCAGCACACAGGGAGGAGGGACTGAAGCTTTCTTT.

V gene TRBV28 combines with J gene TRBJ1-1; 7 positions agree with TRBD1. This CDR3 is 14 amino acids long. The junction had 1 base not matched to a gene; V was cut back by 2 bases and J by 1 base. The V gene's germline CDR1 is MDHEN and CDR2 SYDVKM. CDR3 in amino acids: CASSLRQGNTEAFF. Here the CDR3 DNA reads TGTGCCAGCAGTTTAAGACAGGGGAACACTGAAGCTTTCTTT.

V gene TRBV7-9 combines with J gene TRBJ1-2, with 11 bases aligning to TRBD1. V was pared by 6 bases and J by 3 bases, with 6 bases of the junction left unmatched. Germline V lookup: CDR1 SEHNR, CDR2 FQNEAQ (reference sequence). CDR3 length: 15 amino acids. The chain's CDR3 is CASRRDRGLHYGYTF. CDR3 nucleotides: TGTGCCAGCAGACGGGACAGGGGGTTGCACTATGGCTACACCTTC.